This TCR beta chain appears in the sequencing data of a study of technical replicates of blood from a few donors. CDR1 MNHEY and CDR2 SVGAGI come from the germline V gene. The CDR3 covers 14 residues. The V segment lost 2 bases and the J segment 7 bases; nucleotides outside the gene matches: 4. TCRdb's copy holds only in-frame clones and misses some; the assay was immunoSEQ multiplex PCR. The sample has almost 65,000 clones, roughly 86% seen once; the top ten hold 5.1%. The TCR originated in a human donor in good health. Some clones in this sample may be carry-over from other donors' samples. The V and J genes are TRBV6-5 and TRBJ2-3; 9 nucleotides agree with TRBD2. The sequenced sample consisted of PBMCs. The chain's CDR3 is CASSYVRGGYTQYF. CDR3 DNA sequence: TGTGCCAGCAGTTACGTGCGGGGGGGGTATACGCAGTATTTT.